A single sample gave rise to the 8 T cell receptor beta chains below, sequenced in a study of blood T cell repertoires in COVID-19. Here immunoSEQ multiplex PCR was the method, and the copy in TCRdb shows in-frame clones only, minus some. The table lists around 130,000 clones, under 90% of them singletons. The sequenced sample consisted of PBMCs or T cells enriched from blood (not recorded which). The source of these receptors is a woman between 18 and 30 years old who had been exposed to COVID-19.

The chain has TRBV11-2 and TRBJ1-1; no firm D call. Per the germline V gene, CDR1 is SGHAT and CDR2 is FQNNGV. The length of the CDR3 is 17 residues. V was pared by 4 bases and J by 12 bases, with 30 bases between. The CDR3 sequence: CASSSLKETRAILRTFF. CDR3 coding DNA: TGTGCCAGCAGCTCCCTAAAAGAAACGAGGGCGATCTTAAGAACTTTCTTT.

This chain connects TRBV19 to TRBJ1-1, with D possibly TRBD1 on 6 matching bases. Trimming removed 9 bases from V and 5 bases from J, with 16 bases in between. The germline gives CDR1 LNHDA, CDR2 SQIVND (reference sequence). This CDR3 region has 13 residues. CDR3 in DNA: TGTGCCAGCCTGAGTCGGCAGGGGACTGAAGCTTTCTTT. It encodes CASLSRQGTEAFF.

V is TRBV6-1 and J is TRBJ1-6; unclear D gene. The germline V gene has CDR1 MNHNS and CDR2 SASEGT. The CDR3 covers 16 residues. Trimming shortened V by 2 bases and J by 6 bases, and 14 bases separated the two germline ends. CDR3 loop: CASSEQTPGINSPLHF. For the CDR3, the DNA is TGTGCCAGCAGTGAACAAACTCCCGGGATTAATTCACCCCTCCACTTT.

This clone has only one observation. The gene calls are TRBV21-1 and TRBJ2-5; TRBD2 is the table's D call and was not checked against the DNA. TRBV21-1 is given as a pseudogene. The CDR3 totals 12 residues. CDR3: CASSKGEETQYF. CDR3 nucleotides: TGTGCCAGCAGCAAAGGAGAGGAGACCCAGTACTTC.

The chain joins TRBV28 to TRBJ2-7; 11 positions agree with TRBD1. With V trimmed by 5 bases and J by 0 bases, 3 bases remained unmatched. Germline V gene lookup returns CDR1 MDHEN and CDR2 SYDVKM. The CDR3 totals 15 residues. The CDR3 DNA sequence: TGTGCCAGCAGTGGGGGACAGGGGGGCTCCTACGAGCAGTACTTC. Amino acids: CASSGGQGGSYEQYF. Together with reference TRBV28 and TRBJ2-7, the CDR3 gives the full variable domain: DVKVTQSSRYLVKRTGEKVFLECVQDMDHENMFWYRQDPGLGLRLIYFSYDVKMKEKGDIPEGYSVSREKKERFSLILESASTNQTSMYLCASSGGQGGSYEQYFGPGTRLTVT.

This clone turned up a few times. The V call is TRBV19, the J call TRBJ1-1; D possibly corresponds to TRBD1 (5 bases). Per germline, CDR1 LNHDA and CDR2 SQIVND (reference sequence). V gave up 7 bases and J gave up 1 base, with 13 bases separating them. This CDR3 contains 14 residues. Here the CDR3 DNA reads TGTGCCAGTAACCAAGGGGCGGAGAACACTGAAGCTTTCTTT. Protein: CASNQGAENTEAFF.

In its sample, this clone was seen once. The genes are TRBV27 and TRBJ2-2; 12 bases agree with TRBD2. V gave up 5 bases and J gave up 4 bases; unmatched junction bases: 5. CDR1 MNHEY and CDR2 SMNVEV come from the germline V gene (reference sequence). This CDR3 comprises 16 residues. The DNA of the CDR3 is TGTGCCAGCAGTCCGACTAGCGGGAGAGTCACCGGGGAGCTGTTTTTT. Protein: CASSPTSGRVTGELFF.

The chain uses TRBV4-3 and TRBJ1-2; no clear D gene. The CDR3 runs 16 residues. Germline V gene data show CDR1 as LGHNA and CDR2 as YSLEER. Trimming shortened V by 0 bases and J by 6 bases, and 17 bases separated the two germline ends. In nucleotides, the CDR3 is TGCGCCAGCAGCCAAGAAGGAGGGAAATGGCTGAATGGCTACACCTTC. It encodes CASSQEGGKWLNGYTF.